These T cell receptor beta chains were read from a single sample in a study of Graves' ophthalmopathy and Graves' hyperthyroidism. TCRdb reprocessed the multiplex PCR reads with MiXCR, giving one entry per CDR3 protein. The sample has over a million distinct CDR3 sequences, about 40% seen once; the top ten hold 11%. Sequenced input: peripheral blood or thyroid tissue (not recorded which). These receptors all stem from an adult man with Graves' hyperthyroidism. Both conserved end residues are part of each CDR3. A D gene is named only where the DNA matches it firmly. Not every row has a clone size; where given, it reads once, few, many or a size class.

CDR3aa: CSARNLDSANTRELFF
CDR3nt: TGCAGTGCTAGAAACCTGGACAGCGCGAACACCAGGGAGCTGTTTTTT
d_gene: NA
abundance: NA
j_gene: TRBJ2-2
v_gene: TRBV20-1

CDR3aa: CAIKPYRGYGYTF
CDR3nt: TGTGCCATCAAACCCTACAGGGGCTATGGCTACACCTTC
d_gene: TRBD1
abundance: few
j_gene: TRBJ1-2
v_gene: TRBV12-3/TRBV12-4

CDR3aa: CSVRRDGGTEAFF
CDR3nt: TGCAGCGTCCGCCGGGACGGCGGGACTGAAGCTTTCTTT
d_gene: NA
abundance: many
j_gene: TRBJ1-1
v_gene: TRBV29-1

CDR3aa: CSAFWTSGQETQYF
CDR3nt: TGCAGCGCGTTCTGGACTAGCGGACAAGAGACCCAGTACTTC
d_gene: TRBD2
abundance: few
j_gene: TRBJ2-5
v_gene: TRBV29-1

CDR3aa: CASRTGAGSPLHF
CDR3nt: TGTGCCAGCAGGACAGGGGCGGGTTCACCCCTCCACTTT
d_gene: TRBD1
abundance: NA
j_gene: TRBJ1-6
v_gene: TRBV25-1

CDR3aa: CASSSLTAGIRRLNTEAFF
CDR3nt: TGTGCCAGCAGCTCACTAACGGCGGGAATTCGGCGATTGAACACTGAAGCTTTCTTT
d_gene: NA
abundance: many
j_gene: TRBJ1-1
v_gene: TRBV7-2

CDR3aa: CSALGGWEGATNEKLFF
CDR3nt: TGCAGTGCTTTGGGGGGCTGGGAGGGGGCAACTAATGAAAAACTGTTTTTT
d_gene: NA
abundance: many
j_gene: TRBJ1-4
v_gene: TRBV20-1

CDR3aa: CASSLDLRTRPYTGELFF
CDR3nt: TGTGCCAGCAGCTTAGACTTACGGACCCGGCCATACACCGGGGAGCTGTTTTTT
d_gene: NA
abundance: many
j_gene: TRBJ2-2
v_gene: TRBV7-9

CDR3aa: CATQSSGANVLTF
CDR3nt: TGTGCTACGCAGAGCTCTGGGGCCAACGTCCTGACTTTC
d_gene: NA
abundance: NA
j_gene: TRBJ2-6
v_gene: TRBV14

CDR3aa: CASSQDSVEISQEQYF
CDR3nt: TGCGCCAGCAGCCAAGATTCCGTAGAGATCTCTCAGGAGCAGTACTTC
d_gene: NA
abundance: NA
j_gene: TRBJ2-7
v_gene: TRBV4-3

CDR3aa: CASSWDSENQPQHF
CDR3nt: TGTGCCAGCAGTTGGGACTCCGAGAATCAGCCCCAGCATTTT
d_gene: NA
abundance: few
j_gene: TRBJ1-5
v_gene: TRBV27

CDR3aa: CASSFRQGNYGYTF
CDR3nt: TGTGCCAGTAGTTTCCGACAGGGGAACTATGGCTACACCTTC
d_gene: TRBD1
abundance: few
j_gene: TRBJ1-2
v_gene: TRBV19